This T cell receptor (beta chain) is from a study of blood T cell repertoires in COVID-19. Whole-study context: The origin of the acute and convalescent COVID-19 samples was the United States, Italy and Spain. T cells, B-cell-depleted T cells, or PBMCs supplied cDNA or gDNA.

TCRdb keeps only in-frame clones here, not all; method: immunoSEQ multiplex PCR. The sample consists of some 31,000 clones, roughly 94% of them appearing once. The sequenced sample consisted of peripheral blood. This sequence was found in a man aged 50 or older with active COVID-19.

The CDR3 DNA reads as TGTGCCAGCAGCCCCCGAGGAGCGGGATGGCAAGAGACCCAGTACTTC. Residues: CASSPRGAGWQETQYF. The chain has TRBV5-4 and TRBJ2-5; 7 bases agree with TRBD2. Germline V lookup: CDR1 SGHNT, CDR2 YYREEE (reference sequence). V lost 4 bases and J lost 2; bases outside the gene matches: 11. The CDR3 spans 16 residues.